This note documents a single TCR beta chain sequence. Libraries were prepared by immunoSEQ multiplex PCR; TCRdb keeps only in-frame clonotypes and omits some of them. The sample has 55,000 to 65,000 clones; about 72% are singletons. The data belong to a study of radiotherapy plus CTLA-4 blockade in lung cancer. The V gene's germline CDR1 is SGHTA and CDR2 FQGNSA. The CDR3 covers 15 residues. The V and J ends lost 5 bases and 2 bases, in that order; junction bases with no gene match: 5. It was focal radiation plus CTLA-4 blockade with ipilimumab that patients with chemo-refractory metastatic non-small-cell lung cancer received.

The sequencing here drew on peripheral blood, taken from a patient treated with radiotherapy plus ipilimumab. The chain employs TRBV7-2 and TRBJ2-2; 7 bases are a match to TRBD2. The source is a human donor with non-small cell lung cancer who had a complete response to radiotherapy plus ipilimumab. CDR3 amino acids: CASSSASGNTGELFF. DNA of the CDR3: TGTGCCAGCAGCAGCGCTAGCGGAAACACCGGGGAGCTGTTTTTT.